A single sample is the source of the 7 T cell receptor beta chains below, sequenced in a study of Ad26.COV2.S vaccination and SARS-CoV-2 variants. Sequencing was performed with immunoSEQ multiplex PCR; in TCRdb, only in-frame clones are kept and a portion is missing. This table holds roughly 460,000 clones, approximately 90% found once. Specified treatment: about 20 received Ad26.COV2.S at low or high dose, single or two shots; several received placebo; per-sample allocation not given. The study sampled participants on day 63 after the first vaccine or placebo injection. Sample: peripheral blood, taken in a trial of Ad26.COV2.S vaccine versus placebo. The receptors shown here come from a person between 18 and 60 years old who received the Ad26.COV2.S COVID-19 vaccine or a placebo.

The CDR3 nucleotides read TGTGCCAGCAGCTTACAGGGTTTCGGCGAGCAGTACTTC. Translating gives CASSLQGFGEQYF. The chain couples TRBV7-2 to TRBJ2-7, with D perhaps matching TRBD1 (5 bases). Germline values: CDR1 SGHTA, CDR2 FQGNSA. The CDR3 consists of 13 residues. V was pared by 2 bases and J by 6 bases, with 11 bases between.

CDR3 in amino acids: CASSLAGQGAISGNTIYF. The CDR3, as DNA: TGTGCCAGCAGCTTAGCGGGGCAGGGGGCGATTTCTGGAAACACCATATATTTT. The chain links TRBV7-8 to TRBJ1-3; TRBD1 agrees at 8 bases. Germline V gives CDR1 SGHVS, CDR2 FQNEAQ. This CDR3 is built from 18 residues. The ends lost 0 bases at V and 1 base at J; junction bases unmatched: 8.

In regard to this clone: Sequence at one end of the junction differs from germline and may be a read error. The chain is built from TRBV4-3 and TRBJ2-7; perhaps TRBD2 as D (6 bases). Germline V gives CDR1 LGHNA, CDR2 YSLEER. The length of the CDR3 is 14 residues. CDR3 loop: CASSQDGGFSEQYF. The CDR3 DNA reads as TGCGCCAGCAGCCAAGACGGGGGTTTTTCCGAGCAGTATTTC.

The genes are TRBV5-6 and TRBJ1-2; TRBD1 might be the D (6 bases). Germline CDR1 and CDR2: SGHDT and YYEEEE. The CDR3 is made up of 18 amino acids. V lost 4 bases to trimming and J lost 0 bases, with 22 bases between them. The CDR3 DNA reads TGTGCCAGCAGCCGAAGGAGGGGCGTACAGGGAACTAACTATGGCTACACCTTC. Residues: CASSRRRGVQGTNYGYTF.

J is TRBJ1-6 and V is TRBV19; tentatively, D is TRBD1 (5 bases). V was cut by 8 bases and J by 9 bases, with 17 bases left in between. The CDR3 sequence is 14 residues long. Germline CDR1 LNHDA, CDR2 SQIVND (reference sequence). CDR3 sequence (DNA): TGTGCCAGTGGGGAACGGGGTGGGGGTTCACCCCTCCACTTT. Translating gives CASGERGGGSPLHF.

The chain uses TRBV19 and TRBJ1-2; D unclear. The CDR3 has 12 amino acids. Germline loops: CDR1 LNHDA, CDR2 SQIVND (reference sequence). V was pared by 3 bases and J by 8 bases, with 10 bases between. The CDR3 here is CASSIPGWGYTF. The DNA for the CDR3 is TGTGCCAGTAGTATCCCTGGGTGGGGCTACACCTTC. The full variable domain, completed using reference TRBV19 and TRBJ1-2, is DGGITQSPKYLFRKEGQNVTLSCEQNLNHDAMYWYRQDPGQGLRLIYYSQIVNDFQKGDIAEGYSVSREKKESFPLTVTSAQKNPTAFYLCASSIPGWGYTFGSGTRLTVV.

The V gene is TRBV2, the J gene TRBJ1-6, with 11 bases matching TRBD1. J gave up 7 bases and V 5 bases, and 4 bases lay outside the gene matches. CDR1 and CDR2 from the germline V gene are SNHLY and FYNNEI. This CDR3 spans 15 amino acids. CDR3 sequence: CASSPGQGGNSPLHF. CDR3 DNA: TGTGCCAGCAGTCCGGGACAGGGGGGGAATTCACCCCTCCACTTT.